Listed here is a single TCR beta chain. CDR3 size: 14 residues. Germline CDR1 is LNHDA and CDR2 is SQIVND (reference sequence). Trimming cost V 4 bases and J 2 bases; bases outside gene matches: 4. The entry originates in a study of blood T cell repertoires in COVID-19. The repertoire was sequenced with immunoSEQ multiplex PCR; TCRdb's copy has only in-frame clones and lacks some. The data contain 28,000 or so clones, around 90% of them singletons. V and J are TRBV19 and TRBJ2-5; 7 bases are shared with TRBD1. The origin of this receptor is a woman in her forties or fifties with active COVID-19. Source material: peripheral blood. The CDR3 DNA sequence: TGTGCCAGTAGTAGGACAGGCCCTCAAGAGACCCAGTACTTC. Residues: CASSRTGPQETQYF.